The 28 T cell receptor beta chains presented below share a single source sample, sequenced in a study of CD8+ T cells in alopecia areata. RNA was isolated and reverse transcribed to cDNA, the sequencing template. The method was immunoSEQ multiplex PCR; TCRdb's version includes in-frame clones alone and lacks a portion of them. The data show about 150,000 clones, roughly 53% seen once. The sample here was CD4+ T cells sorted from blood, taken at week 0. All receptors derive from a human donor with alopecia areata.

V gene TRBV18 combines with J gene TRBJ1-5; D remains unclear. Germline CDR1 reads KGHSH; CDR2 reads LQKENI. CDR3 length equals 13 residues. Trimming removed 3 bases at V and 0 bases at J, with 3 bases between. The CDR3 sequence: CASSPGSNQPQHF. The CDR3 bases are TGTGCCAGCTCACCGGGTAGCAATCAGCCCCAGCATTTT.

This clone was counted a few times. J is TRBJ2-1 and V is TRBV7-8, with a weak D call TRBD1 (5 bases). CDR3 length equals 12 residues. The germline V gene has CDR1 SGHVS and CDR2 FQNEAQ. Trimming left V 3 bases short and J 12 bases short, with 12 bases between. The CDR3 region has the DNA TGTGCCAGCAGCTTCCAGGGTGGTGGGCAGTTCTTC. The encoded protein is CASSFQGGGQFF. Looking up the rest from reference TRBV7-8 and TRBJ2-1 gives the full variable domain: GAGVSQSPRYKVAKRGQDVALRCDPISGHVSLFWYQQALGQGPEFLTYFQNEAQLDKSGLPSDRFFAERPEGSVSTLKIQRTQQEDSAVYLCASSFQGGGQFFGPGTRLTVL.

The V gene is TRBV27, the J gene TRBJ2-7; maybe TRBD1 (6 bases). Trimming removed 6 bases at V and 2 bases at J, with 23 bases between. Per germline, CDR1 MNHEY and CDR2 SMNVEV (reference sequence). The CDR3 sequence is 17 residues long. The CDR3 region has the DNA TGTGCCAGCAGCCCCCCTCAACAGGGCTTGGTTGCCTACGAGCAGTACTTC. Translation: CASSPPQQGLVAYEQYF.

This clone was seen more than once but under ten times. The CDR3 region is CPQQLGDYGYTF. CDR3 bases: TGTCCGCAGCAGTTAGGGGACTATGGCTACACCTTC. V and J are TRBV6-7 and TRBJ1-2; perhaps TRBD1 as D (5 bases). TRBV6-7 is noted as an ORF with a role that remains uncertain. The CDR3 is 12 residues long.

V is TRBV30 and J is TRBJ1-6, with D perhaps TRBD1 (5 bases). The CDR3 sequence is 13 residues long. V lost 2 bases, J lost 10 bases, and 12 bases lay in between. CDR1 and CDR2 (germline): GTSNPN, SVGIG (reference sequence). Here the CDR3 DNA reads TGTGCCTGGAGTCCCCACCAGGGCTCACCCCTCCACTTT. Protein product: CAWSPHQGSPLHF. The variable domain in full, completed from reference TRBV30 and TRBJ1-6, reads SQTIHQWPATLVQPVGSPLSLECTVEGTSNPNLYWYRQAAGRGLQLLFYSVGIGQISSEVPQNLSASRPQDRQFILSSKKLLLSDSGFYLCAWSPHQGSPLHFGNGTRLTVT.

This clone was found many times. The gene calls are TRBV11-2 and TRBJ2-1; 15 nucleotides match TRBD2. Germline V gene data show CDR1 as SGHAT and CDR2 as FQNNGV. The CDR3 covers 17 residues. Trimming cost V 0 bases and J 9 bases; bases outside gene matches: 6. CDR3 nucleotides: TGTGCCAGCAGCTTAGATGGGACTAGCGGGGGGATCGGTGAGCAGTTCTTC. Translated, it gives CASSLDGTSGGIGEQFF.

This clone showed up just a few times. Within the sample, other DNA sequences also encode this same CDR3. This rearrangement joins TRBV5-4 to TRBJ2-3; D might be TRBD2 (5 bases). Germline-derived CDR1 and CDR2 are SGHNT and YYREEE (reference sequence). V lost 0 bases and J lost 3, with 5 bases in between. This CDR3 has 13 amino acids. CDR3 sequence reads: CASSLAGTDTQYF. The CDR3 nucleotides read TGTGCCAGCAGCTTGGCGGGGACAGATACGCAGTATTTT.

The rearrangement joins TRBV2 to TRBJ1-1; D perhaps matches TRBD1 (6 bases). Trimming pared 6 bases from V and 7 bases from J, leaving 18 bases between. This CDR3 has 14 residues. Germline V CDR1 and CDR2: SNHLY, FYNNEI. Written as DNA, the CDR3 is TGTGCCAGCAGACCCAACAGGGAGTGGGGTGAAGCTTTCTTT. As protein: CASRPNREWGEAFF.

A few counts support this clone. The chain recombines TRBV2 with TRBJ1-4; a weak D match, TRBD1 (6 bases). Per the germline V gene, CDR1 is SNHLY and CDR2 is FYNNEI. This CDR3 has 12 residues. Trimming removed 6 bases from V and 8 bases from J, with 10 bases in between. The CDR3 spells CASRQGGEKLFF. CDR3 sequence (DNA): TGTGCCAGCAGACAGGGTGGAGAAAAACTGTTTTTT. Based on the CDR3 plus reference TRBV2 and TRBJ1-4, the full variable domain is EPEVTQTPSHQVTQMGQEVILRCVPISNHLYFYWYRQILGQKVEFLVSFYNNEISEKSEIFDDQFSVERPDGSNFTLKIRSTKLEDSAMYFCASRQGGEKLFFGSGTQLSVL.

This chain joins TRBV2 and TRBJ2-7, with D perhaps TRBD1 (7 bases). The germline V gene has CDR1 SNHLY and CDR2 FYNNEI. CDR3 length: 14 amino acids. Deletions cut 9 bases from V and 3 bases from J, with 18 bases between. The CDR3 sequence: CASGQGGLGYEQYF. DNA of the CDR3: TGTGCCAGTGGGCAGGGGGGCCTGGGCTACGAGCAGTACTTC.

This clone was detected once. This rearrangement joins TRBV5-6 to TRBJ1-1; D remains ambiguous. This CDR3 is built from 14 residues. In germline, CDR1 is SGHDT, CDR2 YYEEEE. Trimming cost V 5 bases and J 3 bases, with 14 bases left between them. Here the CDR3 DNA reads TGTGCCAGCAGGAGGGTGGGAGGTGACACTGAAGCTTTCTTT. This sequence encodes CASRRVGGDTEAFF.

This clone was seen only once. The V call is TRBV6-5, the J call TRBJ1-2; tentative D call: TRBD1 (6 bases). In germline, CDR1 is MNHEY, CDR2 SVGAGI. The V gene lost 5 bases and the J gene lost 4 bases, with 11 bases spanning the gap. CDR3 size: 13 residues. The CDR3 reads CASSKDSTYGYTF. For the CDR3, the DNA is TGTGCCAGCAGTAAGGACAGTACCTATGGCTACACCTTC.

The CDR3 nucleotides are TGTGCCAGCAGCTTAGGGCAGATTCAGCCCCAGCATTTT. Protein: CASSLGQIQPQHF. V usage is TRBV7-2 and J usage is TRBJ1-5; no reliable D call. The CDR3 consists of 13 residues. V was clipped by 1 base and J by 6 bases, with 7 bases between them. Germline assignment: CDR1 SGHTA and CDR2 FQGNSA.

This clone was observed a handful of times. The V and J genes are TRBV9 and TRBJ1-2; 9 positions agree with TRBD1. Germline CDR1 and CDR2: SGDLS and YYNGEE. The CDR3 sequence is 17 residues long. V shed 0 bases and J 4 bases; nucleotides not matched to a gene: 10. As DNA, the CDR3 is TGTGCCAGCAGCGTAGGTCCACAGGGGGCGCAAGGCTATGGCTACACCTTC. As protein: CASSVGPQGAQGYGYTF.

The chain combines TRBV5-4 with TRBJ1-4; TRBD1 matches at 7 bases. CDR3 size: 15 residues. Germline CDR1 reads SGHNT; CDR2 reads YYREEE (reference sequence). V gave up 4 bases and J gave up 6 bases; unmatched junction bases: 9. CDR3 coding DNA: TGTGCCAGCAGCCGATCGACAGGGCTGGATGAAAAACTGTTTTTT. Translated, it gives CASSRSTGLDEKLFF.

V gene TRBV2 combines with J gene TRBJ2-7; weak D call: TRBD1 (6 bases). This CDR3 is 15 amino acids long. Germline loops: CDR1 SNHLY, CDR2 FYNNEI. V lost 5 bases and J lost 3, with 17 bases in between. CDR3 DNA: TGTGCCAGCAGTAATCAACCGGGACATCTCTACGAGCAGTACTTC. The encoded protein is CASSNQPGHLYEQYF.

In this sample, this clone turned up a few times. The J gene is TRBJ1-2, the V gene TRBV25-1; D is uncertain. In germline, CDR1 is MGHDK, CDR2 SYGVNS. The CDR3 sequence is 12 residues long. V was shortened by 5 bases and J by 8 bases, with 12 bases between the two germline ends. The CDR3 reads CASSSRVSGYTF. The CDR3 DNA reads as TGTGCCAGCAGTTCGAGGGTCTCCGGCTACACCTTC.

This clone showed up just a few times. The chain joins TRBV7-3 to TRBJ2-6; D is unresolved. This CDR3 spans 13 amino acids. The V gene lost 5 bases and the J gene lost 0 bases, with 2 bases spanning the gap. Germline CDR1 is SGHTA and CDR2 is FQGTGA. Here the CDR3 DNA reads TGTGCCAGCAGCATCTCTGGGGCCAACGTCCTGACTTTC. It is translated as CASSISGANVLTF.

The V call is TRBV30, the J call TRBJ1-1; D not resolved. Germline CDR1 reads GTSNPN; CDR2 reads SVGIG (reference sequence). Trimming shortened V by 2 bases and J by 3 bases, and 19 bases separated the two germline ends. This CDR3 has 16 residues. CDR3 protein: CAWSRRKLLDDTEAFF. CDR3 nucleotide sequence: TGTGCCTGGAGTCGTAGAAAGTTGTTGGACGACACTGAAGCTTTCTTT.

This clone was seen a single time. The chain links TRBV27 to TRBJ1-1; weak D call: TRBD1 (5 bases). CDR1 and CDR2 (germline): MNHEY, SMNVEV (reference sequence). This CDR3 comprises 12 residues. The V end lost 1 base, the J end lost 10 bases, and 10 bases lay between the germline ends. CDR3 sequence reads: CASSLWGSPAFF. The CDR3 nucleotides are TGTGCCAGCAGTTTATGGGGGTCCCCAGCTTTCTTT.

This clone was seen only a few times. This sequence joins TRBV7-2 and TRBJ2-5, with 11 bases aligning to TRBD1. The V gene end was trimmed by 5 bases and the J gene end by 4 bases; junction bases not matched to a gene: 9. Germline CDR1 is SGHTA and CDR2 is FQGNSA. The CDR3 is 16 amino acids. The CDR3 DNA sequence: TGTGCCAGCAGCGCCACCACCGGGACAGGGGGAGAGACCCAGTACTTC. Amino acids: CASSATTGTGGETQYF.

This clone has a handful of counts. This rearrangement joins TRBV28 to TRBJ1-1, with 8 bases identical to TRBD1. Looked up from germline, CDR1 is MDHEN and CDR2 is SYDVKM. Trimming at V came to 4 bases and at J to 3 bases, leaving 4 bases not matched to a gene. The length of the CDR3 is 14 residues. For the CDR3, the DNA is TGTGCCAGCAGTTCCGGGACAGGATACACTGAAGCTTTCTTT. Translated: CASSSGTGYTEAFF. Full variable domain (outside the CDR3, taken from reference TRBV28 and TRBJ1-1): DVKVTQSSRYLVKRTGEKVFLECVQDMDHENMFWYRQDPGLGLRLIYFSYDVKMKEKGDIPEGYSVSREKKERFSLILESASTNQTSMYLCASSSGTGYTEAFFGQGTRLTVV.

This clone was counted a few times. V usage is TRBV19 and J usage is TRBJ1-2; D is possibly TRBD1 (5 bases). The germline V and J ends were trimmed by 7 bases and 4 bases, with 16 bases remaining between them. Per the germline V gene, CDR1 is LNHDA and CDR2 is SQIVND (reference sequence). This CDR3 spans 14 amino acids. CDR3 DNA: TGTGCCAGTACCGCCCGGGGCCGCCCCTATGGCTACACCTTC. Translating it yields CASTARGRPYGYTF.

The CDR3 loop reads CSVEGRARGGYTF. Here the CDR3 DNA reads TGCAGCGTTGAGGGCAGGGCCAGGGGCGGCTACACCTTC. The V and J genes are TRBV29-1 and TRBJ1-2, with a possible D match to TRBD1 (6 bases). This CDR3 is built from 13 residues. Per germline, CDR1 SQVTM and CDR2 ANQGSEA. Trimming shortened V by 3 bases and J by 8 bases, and 16 bases separated the two germline ends.

The chain uses TRBV2 and TRBJ1-6, with 7 bases matching TRBD1. The CDR3 runs 16 residues. CDR1 and CDR2 from the germline V gene are SNHLY and FYNNEI. Germline trimming cut 5 bases from V and 10 bases from J; bases unmatched to any gene: 14. The CDR3 spells CASSKFGTENGSPLHF. The CDR3 DNA follows: TGTGCCAGCAGTAAGTTTGGGACAGAGAATGGATCACCCCTCCACTTT.

The chain couples TRBV2 to TRBJ2-5; perhaps TRBD1 as D (5 bases). V lost 4 bases and J 0 bases, leaving 6 bases between the germline ends. CDR3 length: 13 residues. Germline CDR1 SNHLY, CDR2 FYNNEI. This CDR3 is CASSGTYQETQYF. The CDR3 coding sequence is TGTGCCAGCAGTGGGACATACCAAGAGACCCAGTACTTC.

The V gene is TRBV2, the J gene TRBJ1-2; 8 bases align to TRBD1. The V gene end was trimmed by 6 bases and the J gene end by 3 bases; junction bases not matched to a gene: 6. This CDR3 contains 14 residues. In germline, CDR1 is SNHLY, CDR2 FYNNEI. The CDR3: CASRTTGGDYGYTF. The CDR3 nucleotides read TGTGCCAGCAGAACAACAGGGGGGGACTATGGCTACACCTTC.

This clone came up a few times. V usage is TRBV30 and J usage is TRBJ1-5; tentative D call: TRBD1 (5 bases). CDR1 and CDR2 (germline): GTSNPN, SVGIG (reference sequence). Trimming took 5 bases from V and 7 from J, leaving 15 bases between them. This CDR3 is built from 13 residues. The CDR3 is CAWVGGPGQPQHF. As DNA, the CDR3 is TGTGCCTGGGTCGGGGGTCCTGGGCAGCCCCAGCATTTT.